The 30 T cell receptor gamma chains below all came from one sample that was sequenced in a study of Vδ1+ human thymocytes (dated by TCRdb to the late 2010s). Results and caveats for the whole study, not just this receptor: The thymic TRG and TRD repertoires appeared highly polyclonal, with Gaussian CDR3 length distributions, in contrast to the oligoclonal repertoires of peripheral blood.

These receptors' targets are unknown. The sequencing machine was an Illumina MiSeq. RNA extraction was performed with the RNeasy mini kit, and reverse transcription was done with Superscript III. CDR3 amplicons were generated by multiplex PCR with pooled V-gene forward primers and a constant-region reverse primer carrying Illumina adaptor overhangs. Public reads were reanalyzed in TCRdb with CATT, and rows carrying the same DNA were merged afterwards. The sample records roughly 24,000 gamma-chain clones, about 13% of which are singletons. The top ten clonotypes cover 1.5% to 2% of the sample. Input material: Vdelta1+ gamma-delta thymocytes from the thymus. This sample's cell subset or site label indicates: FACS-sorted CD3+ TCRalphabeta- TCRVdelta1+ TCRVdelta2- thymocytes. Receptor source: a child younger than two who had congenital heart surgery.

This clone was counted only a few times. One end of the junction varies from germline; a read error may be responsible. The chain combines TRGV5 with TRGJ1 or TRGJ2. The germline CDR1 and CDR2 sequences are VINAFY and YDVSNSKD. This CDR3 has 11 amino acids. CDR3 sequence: CATVRHYKKLF. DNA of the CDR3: TGTGCCACCGTGAGGCATTATAAGAAACTCTTC.

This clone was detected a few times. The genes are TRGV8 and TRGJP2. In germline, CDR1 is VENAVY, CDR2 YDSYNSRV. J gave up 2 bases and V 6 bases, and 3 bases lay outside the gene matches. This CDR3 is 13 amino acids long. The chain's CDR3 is CATWTSSDWIKTF. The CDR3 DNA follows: TGTGCCACCTGGACCAGTAGTGATTGGATCAAGACGTTT.

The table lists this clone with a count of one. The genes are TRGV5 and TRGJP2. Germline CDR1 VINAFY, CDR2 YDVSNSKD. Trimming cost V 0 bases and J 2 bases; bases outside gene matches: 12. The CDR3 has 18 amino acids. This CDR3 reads CATWDRSASGSSDWIKTF. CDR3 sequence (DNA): TGTGCCACCTGGGACAGGTCCGCATCTGGGAGTAGTGATTGGATCAAGACGTTT.

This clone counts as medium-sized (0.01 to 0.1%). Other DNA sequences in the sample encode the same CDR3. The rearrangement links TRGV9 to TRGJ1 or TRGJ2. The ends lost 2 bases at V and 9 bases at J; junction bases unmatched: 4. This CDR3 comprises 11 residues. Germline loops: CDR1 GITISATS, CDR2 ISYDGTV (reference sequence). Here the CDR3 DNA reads TGTGCCTTGTGGGAGGCCACTAAGAAACTCTTT. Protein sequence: CALWEATKKLF.

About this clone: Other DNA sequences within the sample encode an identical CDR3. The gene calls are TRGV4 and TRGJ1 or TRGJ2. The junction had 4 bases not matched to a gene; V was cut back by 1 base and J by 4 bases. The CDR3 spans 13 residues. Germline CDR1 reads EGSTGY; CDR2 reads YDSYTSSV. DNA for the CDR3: TGTGCCACCTGGGATGGAACGTATTATAAGAAACTCTTT. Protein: CATWDGTYYKKLF.

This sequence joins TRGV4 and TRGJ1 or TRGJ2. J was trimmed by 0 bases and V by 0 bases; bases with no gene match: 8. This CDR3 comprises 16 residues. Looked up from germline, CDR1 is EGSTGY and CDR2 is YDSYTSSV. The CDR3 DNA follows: TGTGCCACCTGGGATGGGTCTGACTCGAATTATTATAAGAAACTCTTT. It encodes CATWDGSDSNYYKKLF.

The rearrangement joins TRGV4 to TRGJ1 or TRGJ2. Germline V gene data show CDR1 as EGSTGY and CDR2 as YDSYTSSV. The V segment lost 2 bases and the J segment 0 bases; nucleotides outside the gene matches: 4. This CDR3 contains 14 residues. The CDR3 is CATWDVPNYYKKLF. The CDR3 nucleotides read TGTGCCACCTGGGATGTACCGAATTATTATAAGAAACTCTTT.

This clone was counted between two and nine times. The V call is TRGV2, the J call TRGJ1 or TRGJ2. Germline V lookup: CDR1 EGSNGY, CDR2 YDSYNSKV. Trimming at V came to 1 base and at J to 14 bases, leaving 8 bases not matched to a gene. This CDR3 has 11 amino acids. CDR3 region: CATWDGHGQLF. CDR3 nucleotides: TGTGCCACCTGGGACGGCCACGGCCAACTCTTT.

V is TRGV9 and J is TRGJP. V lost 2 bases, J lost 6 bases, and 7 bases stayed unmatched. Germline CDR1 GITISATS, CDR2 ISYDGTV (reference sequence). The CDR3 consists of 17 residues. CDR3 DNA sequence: TGTGCCTTGTGGGAGGGGGGGAGAGAGTTGGGCAAAAAAATCAAGGTATTT. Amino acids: CALWEGGRELGKKIKVF.

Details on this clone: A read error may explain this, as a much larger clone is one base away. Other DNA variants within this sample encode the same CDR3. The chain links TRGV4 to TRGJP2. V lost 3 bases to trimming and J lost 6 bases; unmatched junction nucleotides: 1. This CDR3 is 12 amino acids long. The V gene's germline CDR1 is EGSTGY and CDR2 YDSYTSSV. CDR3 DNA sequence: TGTGCCACCTGGGATTGTGATTGGATCAAGACGTTT. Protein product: CATWDCDWIKTF.

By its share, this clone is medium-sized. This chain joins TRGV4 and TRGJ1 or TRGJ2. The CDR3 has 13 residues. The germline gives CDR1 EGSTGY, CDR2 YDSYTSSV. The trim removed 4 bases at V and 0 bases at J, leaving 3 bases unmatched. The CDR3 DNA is TGTGCCACCTGGGACCGGAATTATTATAAGAAACTCTTT. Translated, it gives CATWDRNYYKKLF.

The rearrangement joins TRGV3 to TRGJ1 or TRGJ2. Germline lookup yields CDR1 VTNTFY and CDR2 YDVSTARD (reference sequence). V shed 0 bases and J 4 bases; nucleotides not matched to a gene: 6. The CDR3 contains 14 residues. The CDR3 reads CATWDRRQYYKKLF. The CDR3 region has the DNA TGTGCCACCTGGGACAGGCGGCAATATTATAAGAAACTCTTT.

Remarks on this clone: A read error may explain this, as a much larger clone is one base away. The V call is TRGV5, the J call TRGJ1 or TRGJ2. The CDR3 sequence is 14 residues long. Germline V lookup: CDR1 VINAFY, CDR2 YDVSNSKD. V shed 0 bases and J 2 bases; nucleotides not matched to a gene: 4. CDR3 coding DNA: TGTGCCACCTGGGACAGGTCCGATTATTATAAGAAACTCTTT. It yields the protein CATWDRSDYYKKLF.

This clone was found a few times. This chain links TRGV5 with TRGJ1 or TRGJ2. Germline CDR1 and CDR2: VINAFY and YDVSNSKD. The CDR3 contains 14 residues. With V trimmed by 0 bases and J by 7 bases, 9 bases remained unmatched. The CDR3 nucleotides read TGTGCCACCTGGGACAGGCCAATTGGGTATAAGAAACTCTTT. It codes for CATWDRPIGYKKLF.

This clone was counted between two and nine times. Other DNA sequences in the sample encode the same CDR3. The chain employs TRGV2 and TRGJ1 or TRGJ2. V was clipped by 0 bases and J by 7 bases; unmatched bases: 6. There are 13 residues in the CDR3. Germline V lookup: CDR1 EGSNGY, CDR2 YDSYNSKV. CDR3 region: CATWDGRGYKKLF. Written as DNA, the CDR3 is TGTGCCACCTGGGACGGGCGCGGGTATAAGAAACTCTTT.

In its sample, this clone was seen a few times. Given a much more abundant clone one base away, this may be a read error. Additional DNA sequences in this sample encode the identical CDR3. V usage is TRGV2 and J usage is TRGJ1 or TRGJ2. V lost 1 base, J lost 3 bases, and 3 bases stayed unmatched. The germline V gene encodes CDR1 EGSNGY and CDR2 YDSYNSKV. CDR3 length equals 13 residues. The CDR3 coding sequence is TGTGCCACCTGGGACGGTCCTTATTATAAGAAACTCTTT. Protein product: CATWDGPYYKKLF.

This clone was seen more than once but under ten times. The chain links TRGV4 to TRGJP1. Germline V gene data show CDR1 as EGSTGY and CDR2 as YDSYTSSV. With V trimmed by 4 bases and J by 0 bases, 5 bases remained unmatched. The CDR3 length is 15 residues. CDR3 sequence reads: CATWDYNTTGWFKIF. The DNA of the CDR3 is TGTGCCACCTGGGACTACAATACCACTGGTTGGTTCAAGATATTT.

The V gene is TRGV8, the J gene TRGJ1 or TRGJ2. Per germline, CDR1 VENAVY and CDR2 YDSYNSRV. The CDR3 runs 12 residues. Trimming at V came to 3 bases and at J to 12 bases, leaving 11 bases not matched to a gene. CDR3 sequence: CATWDRRGRKLF. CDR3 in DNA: TGTGCCACCTGGGATCGCCGAGGGAGGAAACTCTTT.

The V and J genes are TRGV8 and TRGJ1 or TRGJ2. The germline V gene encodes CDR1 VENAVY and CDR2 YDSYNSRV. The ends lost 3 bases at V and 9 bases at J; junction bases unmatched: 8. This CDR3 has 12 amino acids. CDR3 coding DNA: TGTGCCACCTGGGATTCCACTGCTAAGAAACTCTTT. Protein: CATWDSTAKKLF.

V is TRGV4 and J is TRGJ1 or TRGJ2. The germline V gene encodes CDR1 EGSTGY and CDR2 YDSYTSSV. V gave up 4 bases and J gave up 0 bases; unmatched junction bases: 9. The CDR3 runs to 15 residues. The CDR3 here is CATWDGRPNYYKKLF. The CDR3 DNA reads TGTGCCACCTGGGACGGGCGGCCGAATTATTATAAGAAACTCTTT.

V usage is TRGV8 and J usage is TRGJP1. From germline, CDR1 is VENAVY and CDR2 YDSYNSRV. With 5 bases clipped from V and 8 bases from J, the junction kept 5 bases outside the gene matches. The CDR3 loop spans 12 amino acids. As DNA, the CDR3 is TGTGCCACCTGGGTATTGGGTTGGTTCAAGATATTT. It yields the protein CATWVLGWFKIF.

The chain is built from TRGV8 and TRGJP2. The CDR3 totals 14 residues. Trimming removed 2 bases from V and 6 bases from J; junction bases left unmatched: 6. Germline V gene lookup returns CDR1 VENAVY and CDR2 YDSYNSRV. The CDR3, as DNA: TGTGCCACCTGGGATAAAAAGGGTGATTGGATCAAGACGTTT. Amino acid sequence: CATWDKKGDWIKTF.

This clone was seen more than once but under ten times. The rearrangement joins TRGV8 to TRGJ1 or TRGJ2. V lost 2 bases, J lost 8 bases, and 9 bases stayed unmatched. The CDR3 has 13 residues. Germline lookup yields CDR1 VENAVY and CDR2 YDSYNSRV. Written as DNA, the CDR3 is TGTGCCACCTGGGATACGGGTTGTGATAAGAAACTCTTT. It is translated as CATWDTGCDKKLF.

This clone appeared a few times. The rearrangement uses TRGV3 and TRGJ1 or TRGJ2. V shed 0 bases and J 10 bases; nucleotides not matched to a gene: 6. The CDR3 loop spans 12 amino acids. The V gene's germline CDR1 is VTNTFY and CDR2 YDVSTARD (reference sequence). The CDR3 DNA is TGTGCCACCTGGGACAGGCTTCGAAAGAAACTCTTT. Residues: CATWDRLRKKLF.

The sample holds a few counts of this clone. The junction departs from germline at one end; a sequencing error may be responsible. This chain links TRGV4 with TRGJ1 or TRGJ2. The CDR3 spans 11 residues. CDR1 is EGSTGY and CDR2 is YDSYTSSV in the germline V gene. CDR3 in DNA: TGTGCCACCTGGAATGGACATAAGAAAGTCTTT. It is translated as CATWNGHKKVF.

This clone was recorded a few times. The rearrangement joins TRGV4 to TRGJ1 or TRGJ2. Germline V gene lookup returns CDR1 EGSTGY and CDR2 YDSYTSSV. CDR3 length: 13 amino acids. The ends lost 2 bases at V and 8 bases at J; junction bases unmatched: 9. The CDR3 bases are TGTGCCACCTGGGATGAGGGTCGAGATAAGAAACTCTTT. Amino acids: CATWDEGRDKKLF.

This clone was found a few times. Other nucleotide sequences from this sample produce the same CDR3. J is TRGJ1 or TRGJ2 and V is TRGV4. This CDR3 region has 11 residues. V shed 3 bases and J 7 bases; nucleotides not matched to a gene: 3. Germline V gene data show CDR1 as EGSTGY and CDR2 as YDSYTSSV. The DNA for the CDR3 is TGTGCCACCTGGGATCCCTATAAGAAACTCTTT. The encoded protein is CATWDPYKKLF.

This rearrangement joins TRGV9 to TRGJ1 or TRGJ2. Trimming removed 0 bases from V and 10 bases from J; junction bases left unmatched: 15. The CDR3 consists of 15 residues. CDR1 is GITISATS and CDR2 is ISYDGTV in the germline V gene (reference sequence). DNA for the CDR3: TGTGCCTTGTGGGAGGTGCAATCTATGAGAAGAAAGAAACTCTTT. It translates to CALWEVQSMRRKKLF.

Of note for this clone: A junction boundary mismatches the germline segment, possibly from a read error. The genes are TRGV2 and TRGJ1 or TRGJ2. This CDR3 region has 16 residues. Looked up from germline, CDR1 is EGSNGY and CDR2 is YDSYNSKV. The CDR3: CATWGGRFSNYYKKLF. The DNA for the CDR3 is TGTGCCACCTGGGGCGGGCGGTTCTCGAATTATTATAAGAAACTCTTT.

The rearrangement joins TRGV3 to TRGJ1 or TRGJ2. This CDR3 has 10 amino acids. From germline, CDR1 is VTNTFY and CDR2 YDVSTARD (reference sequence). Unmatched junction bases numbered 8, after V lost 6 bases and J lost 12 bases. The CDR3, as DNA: TGTGCCACCTGGTCGCGGGGGAAACTCTTT. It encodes CATWSRGKLF.